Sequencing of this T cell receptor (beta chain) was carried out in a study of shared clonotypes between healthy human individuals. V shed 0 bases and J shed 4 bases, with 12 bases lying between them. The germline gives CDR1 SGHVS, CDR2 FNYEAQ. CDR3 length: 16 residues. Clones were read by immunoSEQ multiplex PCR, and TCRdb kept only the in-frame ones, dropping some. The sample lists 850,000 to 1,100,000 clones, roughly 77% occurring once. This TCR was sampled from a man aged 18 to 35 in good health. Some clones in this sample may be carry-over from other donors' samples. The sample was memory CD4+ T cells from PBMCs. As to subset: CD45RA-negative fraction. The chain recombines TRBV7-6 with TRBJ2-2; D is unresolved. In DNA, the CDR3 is TGTGCCAGCAGCTTAGCTCCTCCGACGAGCACCGGGGAGCTGTTTTTT. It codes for CASSLAPPTSTGELFF.